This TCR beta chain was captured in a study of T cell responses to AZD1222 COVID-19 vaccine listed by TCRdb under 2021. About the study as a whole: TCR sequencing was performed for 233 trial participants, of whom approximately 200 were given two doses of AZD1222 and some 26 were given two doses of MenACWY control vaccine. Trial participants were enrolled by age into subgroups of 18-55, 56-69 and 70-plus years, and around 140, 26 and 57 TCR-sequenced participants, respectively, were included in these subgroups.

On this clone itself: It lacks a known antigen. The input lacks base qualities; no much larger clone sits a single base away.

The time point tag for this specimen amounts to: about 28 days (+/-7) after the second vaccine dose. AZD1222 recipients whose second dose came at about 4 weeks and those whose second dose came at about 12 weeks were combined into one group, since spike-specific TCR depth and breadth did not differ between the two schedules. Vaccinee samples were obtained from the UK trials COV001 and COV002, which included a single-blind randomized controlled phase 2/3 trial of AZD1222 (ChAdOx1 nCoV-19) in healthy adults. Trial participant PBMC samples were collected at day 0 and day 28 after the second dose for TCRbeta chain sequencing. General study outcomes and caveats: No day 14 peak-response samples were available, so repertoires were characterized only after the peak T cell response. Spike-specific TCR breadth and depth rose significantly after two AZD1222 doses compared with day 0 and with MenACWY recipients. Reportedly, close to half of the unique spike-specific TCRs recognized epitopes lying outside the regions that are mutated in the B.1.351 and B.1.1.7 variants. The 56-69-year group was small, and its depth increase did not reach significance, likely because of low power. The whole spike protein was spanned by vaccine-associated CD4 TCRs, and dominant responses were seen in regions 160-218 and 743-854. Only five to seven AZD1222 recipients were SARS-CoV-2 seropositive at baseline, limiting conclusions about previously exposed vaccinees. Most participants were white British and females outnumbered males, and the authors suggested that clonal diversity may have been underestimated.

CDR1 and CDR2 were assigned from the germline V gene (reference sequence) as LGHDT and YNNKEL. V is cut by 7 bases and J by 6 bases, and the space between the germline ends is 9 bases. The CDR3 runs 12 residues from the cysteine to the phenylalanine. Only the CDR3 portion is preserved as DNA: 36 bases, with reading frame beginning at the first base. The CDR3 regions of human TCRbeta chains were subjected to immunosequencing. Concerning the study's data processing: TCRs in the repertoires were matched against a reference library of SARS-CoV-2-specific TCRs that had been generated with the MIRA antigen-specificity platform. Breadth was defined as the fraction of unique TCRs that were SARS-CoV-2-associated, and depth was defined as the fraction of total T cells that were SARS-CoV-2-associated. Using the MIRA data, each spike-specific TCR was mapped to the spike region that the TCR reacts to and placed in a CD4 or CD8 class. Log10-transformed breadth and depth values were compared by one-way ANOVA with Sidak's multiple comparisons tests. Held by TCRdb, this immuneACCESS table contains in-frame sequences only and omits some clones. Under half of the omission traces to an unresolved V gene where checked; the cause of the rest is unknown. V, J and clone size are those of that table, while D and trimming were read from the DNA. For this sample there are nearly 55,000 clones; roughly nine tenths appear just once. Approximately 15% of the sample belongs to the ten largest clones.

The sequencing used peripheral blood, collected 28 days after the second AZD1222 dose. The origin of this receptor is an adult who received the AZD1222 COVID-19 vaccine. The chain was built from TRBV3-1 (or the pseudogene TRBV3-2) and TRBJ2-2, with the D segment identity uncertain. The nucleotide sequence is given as TGTGCCAGCACCCGTAACGCCGGGGAGCTGTTTTTT. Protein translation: CASTRNAGELFF.